The rows below give T cell receptor beta chains drawn from one sample of a study of OX40 agonist ivuxolimab in advanced cancers. Clones were sequenced by immunoSEQ multiplex PCR, and TCRdb holds only the in-frame ones, with some missing. The sample lists 100,000 to 150,000 clones, less than 95% occurring once. Here the sequenced sample was CD4+ or CD8+ T cells sorted from blood, taken in a trial of the OX40 agonist ivuxolimab. The receptors were sampled from an adult with an advanced solid tumor such as melanoma, head and neck, liver or kidney cancer. Each CDR3 is given with its conserved first and last residue. A D gene is named only where the DNA matches it firmly. Where a row states a size, it is once, few, many or the class of an expanded clone; other rows omit it.

j_gene: TRBJ1-2
d_gene: TRBD1
v_gene: TRBV28
abundance: NA
CDR3nt: TGTGCCAGCGATACAAACTCAAAACAGGGGGCGTATGGCTACACCTTC
CDR3aa: CASDTNSKQGAYGYTF

j_gene: TRBJ2-1
d_gene: NA
v_gene: TRBV10-1
abundance: NA
CDR3nt: TGCGCCAGCAGTGAGTCGGGGTCGGGCTCCTACAATGAGCAGTTCTTC
CDR3aa: CASSESGSGSYNEQFF

j_gene: TRBJ1-1
d_gene: NA
v_gene: TRBV4-2
abundance: NA
CDR3nt: TGTGCCAGCAGCCAAGATGTCCAGGAGGCAAACACTGAAGCTTTCTTT
CDR3aa: CASSQDVQEANTEAFF

j_gene: TRBJ1-5
d_gene: NA
v_gene: TRBV29-1
abundance: NA
CDR3nt: TGCAGCGTGGCTGACAGAAATCAGCCCCAGCATTTT
CDR3aa: CSVADRNQPQHF

j_gene: TRBJ1-1
d_gene: NA
v_gene: TRBV9
abundance: NA
CDR3nt: TGTGCCAGCAGCCCATATTACAGGGAAGGGAACACTGAAGCTTTCTTT
CDR3aa: CASSPYYREGNTEAFF

j_gene: TRBJ1-5
d_gene: TRBD1
v_gene: TRBV7-9
abundance: few
CDR3nt: TGTGCCAGCAGCAGGACAGGGGATGGGGGTAGCAATCAGCCCCAGCATTTT
CDR3aa: CASSRTGDGGSNQPQHF

j_gene: TRBJ1-1
d_gene: TRBD1
v_gene: TRBV5-1
abundance: NA
CDR3nt: TGCGCCAGCAGCTTGATGGGACAGACCTCAGGCACTGAAGCTTTCTTT
CDR3aa: CASSLMGQTSGTEAFF

j_gene: TRBJ1-2
d_gene: NA
v_gene: TRBV28
abundance: NA
CDR3nt: TGTGCCAGCAGTTTAACAGTTAACTATGGCTACACCTTC
CDR3aa: CASSLTVNYGYTF

j_gene: TRBJ2-7
d_gene: TRBD2
v_gene: TRBV6-6
abundance: NA
CDR3nt: TGTGCCAGCAGAAGACTAGCGGGAGGCTACGAGCAGTACTTC
CDR3aa: CASRRLAGGYEQYF

j_gene: TRBJ1-4
d_gene: NA
v_gene: TRBV6-5
abundance: NA
CDR3nt: TGTGCCGACGCAGCGACAGTAGTTAATGAAAAACTGTTTTTT
CDR3aa: CADAATVVNEKLFF

j_gene: TRBJ1-4
d_gene: NA
v_gene: TRBV7-2
abundance: NA
CDR3nt: TGTGCCAGCAGCTTGACGGCGCAAGGCGAAAAACTGTTTTTT
CDR3aa: CASSLTAQGEKLFF

j_gene: TRBJ2-1
d_gene: NA
v_gene: TRBV11-3
abundance: NA
CDR3nt: TGTGCCAGCAGCTTGTCGGGTACCTACAATGAGCAGTTCTTC
CDR3aa: CASSLSGTYNEQFF

j_gene: TRBJ2-3
d_gene: TRBD2
v_gene: TRBV2
abundance: NA
CDR3nt: TGTGCCAGCAGTAGACTAGCGCTGGGGGCAGATACGCAGTATTTT
CDR3aa: CASSRLALGADTQYF

j_gene: TRBJ2-1
d_gene: TRBD2
v_gene: TRBV9
abundance: NA
CDR3nt: TGTGCCAGCAGCGCCGGCCCCGGGACTAGCGGTTACAATGAGCAGTTCTTC
CDR3aa: CASSAGPGTSGYNEQFF

j_gene: TRBJ1-3
d_gene: NA
v_gene: TRBV11-2
abundance: NA
CDR3nt: TGTGCCAGCGGCCCAAGAGGGGGGTCTGGAAACACCATATATTTT
CDR3aa: CASGPRGGSGNTIYF

j_gene: TRBJ1-6
d_gene: NA
v_gene: TRBV14
abundance: NA
CDR3nt: TGTGCCAGCAGCCAAGTGGGTGGCAGTATCGGCTCACCCCTCCACTTT
CDR3aa: CASSQVGGSIGSPLHF

j_gene: TRBJ1-5
d_gene: NA
v_gene: TRBV10-3
abundance: NA
CDR3nt: TGTGCCATCAGTGAGTCCAGTCACGGGCCTGGGGTTGAGCCCCAGCATTTT
CDR3aa: CAISESSHGPGVEPQHF

j_gene: TRBJ2-6
d_gene: NA
v_gene: TRBV4-2
abundance: NA
CDR3nt: TGTGCCAGCAGCTTGGCAAGGGTCTCTGGGGCCAACGTCCTGACTTTC
CDR3aa: CASSLARVSGANVLTF

j_gene: TRBJ2-3
d_gene: NA
v_gene: TRBV7-2
abundance: NA
CDR3nt: TGTGCCAGCAGCTTAGACCACGGGCAGGGCACAGATACGCAGTATTTT
CDR3aa: CASSLDHGQGTDTQYF

j_gene: TRBJ2-7
d_gene: TRBD2
v_gene: TRBV28
abundance: NA
CDR3nt: TGTGCCAGCAGTCCGACTAGCGGGAGGGCCCACGAGCAGTACTTC
CDR3aa: CASSPTSGRAHEQYF

j_gene: TRBJ2-7
d_gene: TRBD1
v_gene: TRBV6-1
abundance: NA
CDR3nt: TGTGCCAGCAGGACAGGGGTAAACTACGAGCAGTACTTC
CDR3aa: CASRTGVNYEQYF

j_gene: TRBJ2-3
d_gene: NA
v_gene: TRBV18
abundance: NA
CDR3nt: TGTGCCAGCTCACCTGGTGGAGGAGATACGCAGTATTTT
CDR3aa: CASSPGGGDTQYF

j_gene: TRBJ2-3
d_gene: TRBD1
v_gene: TRBV29-1
abundance: NA
CDR3nt: TGCAGCGTAACTACAGGGGGCGGCACAGATACGCAGTATTTT
CDR3aa: CSVTTGGGTDTQYF

j_gene: TRBJ2-1
d_gene: NA
v_gene: TRBV7-9
abundance: NA
CDR3nt: TGTGCCAGCAGCGTCCGAGGGATTCTGGTCAATGAGCAGTTCTTC
CDR3aa: CASSVRGILVNEQFF

j_gene: TRBJ1-4
d_gene: NA
v_gene: TRBV6-5
abundance: NA
CDR3nt: TGTGCCAGCAGTCTTCGGACTGCAACTAATGAAAAACTGTTTTTT
CDR3aa: CASSLRTATNEKLFF

j_gene: TRBJ2-7
d_gene: TRBD1
v_gene: TRBV11-2
abundance: few
CDR3nt: TGTGCCAGCAGCGGACAGCATTTTGGGACAGGCTCCCTCGAGCAGTACTTC
CDR3aa: CASSGQHFGTGSLEQYF

j_gene: TRBJ2-7
d_gene: TRBD1
v_gene: TRBV11-2
abundance: NA
CDR3nt: TGTGCCAGCAGTGGGGGACAGCTAAGGTCCTACGAGCAGTACTTC
CDR3aa: CASSGGQLRSYEQYF

j_gene: TRBJ2-6
d_gene: TRBD1
v_gene: TRBV7-9
abundance: NA
CDR3nt: TGTGCCAGCAGCAGACAGGGGCGCTCTGGGGCCAACGTCCTGACTTTC
CDR3aa: CASSRQGRSGANVLTF